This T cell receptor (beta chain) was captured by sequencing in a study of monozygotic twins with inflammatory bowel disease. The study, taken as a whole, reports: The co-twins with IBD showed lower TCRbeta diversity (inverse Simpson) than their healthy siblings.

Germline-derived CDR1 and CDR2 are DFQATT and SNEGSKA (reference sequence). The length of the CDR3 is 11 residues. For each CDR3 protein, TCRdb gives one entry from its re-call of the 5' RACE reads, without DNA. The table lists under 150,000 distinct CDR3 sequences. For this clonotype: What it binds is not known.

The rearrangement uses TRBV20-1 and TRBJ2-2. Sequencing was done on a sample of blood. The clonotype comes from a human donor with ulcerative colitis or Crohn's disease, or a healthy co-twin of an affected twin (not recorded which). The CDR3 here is CRVGNTGELFF.